The entry below describes one T cell receptor beta chain. What this receptor recognizes is not known. The entry originates in a study of T cells expressing NK-cell markers (dated by TCRdb to about 2020). General notes on the study: In sorted CD3+CD56+NKG2C+, CD3+CD56+NKG2C- and CD3+CD56-NKG2C+ T-cell subsets from eight or nine donors, TCR beta-chain repertoires were profiled. Among the eight sequenced donors, seven were HCMV-seropositive and one was HCMV-seronegative. Randomly selected healthy volunteers, three men and five women, were used as the eight sequenced donors. Libraries were sequenced as 2 x 150 bp reads on Illumina HiSeq 2000/2500, MiSeq or NextSeq. The paper's findings and limits, for the study overall: In several donors, the dominant CD3+CD56+NKG2C+ clonotypes ranked among the top 10 CD8+ clonotypes, making up about 1.0-7.0% of CD8+ T cells. Whether the expanded NKG2C-expressing T cell clones were specific for HCMV antigens remained unclear. Those dominant clonotypes were again the most abundant among CD3+CD56-NKG2C+ cells in a handful of donors, at about 28.3-65%.

Via the germline V gene, CDR1 is SGHRS and CDR2 YFSETQ. The CDR3 has 16 amino acids, counting the end cysteine and phenylalanine. No DNA is given. HCMV-specific IgG was detected in serum with a commercial ELISA kit to determine HCMV serostatus. Ficoll density gradient centrifugation was used to isolate peripheral blood mononuclear cells from blood. For sequencing, an Illumina HiSeq 2000 was employed. TCR beta cDNA libraries were made by 5'RACE template switching that added a universal primer site and unique molecular identifiers. cDNA synthesis was primed from the TCR beta constant segment, followed by two successive PCR amplification steps. From the authors' description of their analysis: MIGEC was used to demultiplex reads and group reads by UMI, and MiTCR was used to assemble and quantify clonotypes. Only TCR cDNA sequences supported by at least two reads were kept to exclude erroneous sequences. The tcR package was used for downstream repertoire analysis, and clonotypes were matched across fractions by CDR3 nucleotide sequence plus V segment. VDJmatch was used to annotate antigen specificity against VDJdb, with one amino acid substitution in CDR3 permitted. TCRdb reprocessed the raw reads; every CDR3 protein sequence is a single record, and DNA is not supplied. The V and J calls were determined by TCRdb, not by the authors. The table for this sample lists around 380,000 distinct CDR3 sequences. Roughly 10% of the sample belongs to the ten largest clones.

Specimen: blood T cells: a sorted CD56 or NKG2C T cell subset, CD4+ or CD8+ T cells, or bulk PBMC T cells (not recorded which). The clonotype was recovered from a woman aged 50 to 65 in good health. Donor details come from another sample of the same person, matched by shared clones. Recombination connected TRBV5-1 to TRBJ1-1; the TCRdb D gene call, TRBD1, has no DNA to confirm it. The CDR3 is CASSPAGQGFGTEAFF.